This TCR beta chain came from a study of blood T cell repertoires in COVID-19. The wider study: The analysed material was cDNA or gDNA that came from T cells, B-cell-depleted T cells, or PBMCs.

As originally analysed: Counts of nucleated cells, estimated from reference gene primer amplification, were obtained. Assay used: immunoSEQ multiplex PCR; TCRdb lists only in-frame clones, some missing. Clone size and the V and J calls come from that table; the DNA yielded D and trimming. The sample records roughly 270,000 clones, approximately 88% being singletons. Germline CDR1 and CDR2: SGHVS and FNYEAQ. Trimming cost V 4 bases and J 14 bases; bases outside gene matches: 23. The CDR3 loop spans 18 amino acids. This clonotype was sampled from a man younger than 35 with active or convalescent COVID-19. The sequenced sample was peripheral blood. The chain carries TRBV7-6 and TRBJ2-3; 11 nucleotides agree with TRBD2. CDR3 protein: CASSSPRTSGLQRGLPYF. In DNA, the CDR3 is TGTGCCAGCAGCTCCCCCCGGACTAGCGGGCTCCAGAGGGGGCTTCCGTATTTT.